This record concerns one TCR beta chain sequence. Its antigen is unidentified. Data came from immunoSEQ multiplex PCR; TCRdb stores just in-frame clones and leaves some out. This repertoire lists around 12,000 clones without singletons; 26% sits in the top ten. The data derive from a study of T cells after posttransplantation cyclophosphamide. General observations from the study: Later blood repertoires were often dominated by clones from the donor CD8+ memory compartment.

A marrow graft followed busulfan-fludarabine conditioning, with cyclophosphamide on days +3 and +4. Unmatched junction bases numbered 7, after V lost 3 bases and J lost 6 bases. The CDR3 spans 16 residues. The V gene's germline CDR1 is SGHVS and CDR2 FNYEAQ. The chain has TRBV7-6 and TRBJ2-7; 14 bases align to TRBD2. This sequence originates from a female patient in her thirties or forties who received an allogeneic stem cell transplant from an unrelated donor, was CMV-positive, and had acute GVHD only. Some T cells may trace back to the graft donor. Sequenced here: PBMCs, sampled after allogeneic stem cell transplant with posttransplant cyclophosphamide. DNA of the CDR3: TGTGCCAGCAGCTTCTTCGGGACTAGCGGGAGTGGCGAGCAGTACTTC. It encodes CASSFFGTSGSGEQYF.